Given below is one T cell receptor (beta chain) in context. The data originate from a study of control samples from healthy donors and cancer patients. From germline, CDR1 is SNHLY and CDR2 FYNNEI. After removal of 0 bases from V and 5 bases from J, the junction contained 13 bases not matched to a gene. This CDR3 has 18 residues. The protocol was immunoSEQ multiplex PCR, while the TCRdb copy is restricted to in-frame clones and leaves out a portion. The table has roughly 170,000 clones, 90% to 95% seen once. The chain employs TRBV2 and TRBJ2-5, with 9 bases matching TRBD2. Sequenced material: blood. This receptor was taken from a man between 18 and 29 years old in good health. CDR3 region: CASSEALGLAGAGETQYF. The CDR3 nucleotides are TGTGCCAGCAGTGAAGCGCTTGGGTTAGCGGGGGCCGGGGAGACCCAGTACTTC.